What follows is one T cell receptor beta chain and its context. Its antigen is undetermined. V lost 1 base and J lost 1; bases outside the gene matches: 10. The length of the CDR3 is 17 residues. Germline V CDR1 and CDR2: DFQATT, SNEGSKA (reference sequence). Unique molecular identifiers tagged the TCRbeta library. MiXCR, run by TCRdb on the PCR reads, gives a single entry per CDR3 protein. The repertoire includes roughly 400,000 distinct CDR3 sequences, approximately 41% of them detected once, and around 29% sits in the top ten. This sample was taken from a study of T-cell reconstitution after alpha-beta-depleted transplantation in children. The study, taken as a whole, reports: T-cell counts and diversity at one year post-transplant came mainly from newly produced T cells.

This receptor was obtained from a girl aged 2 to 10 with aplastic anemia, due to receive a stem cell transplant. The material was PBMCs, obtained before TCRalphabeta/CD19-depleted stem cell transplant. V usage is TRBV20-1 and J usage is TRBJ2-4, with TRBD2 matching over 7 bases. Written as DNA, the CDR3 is TGCAGTGCTAGAGGCAGACTAGCCGCGGCGGCCAAAAACATTCAGTACTTC. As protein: CSARGRLAAAAKNIQYF.